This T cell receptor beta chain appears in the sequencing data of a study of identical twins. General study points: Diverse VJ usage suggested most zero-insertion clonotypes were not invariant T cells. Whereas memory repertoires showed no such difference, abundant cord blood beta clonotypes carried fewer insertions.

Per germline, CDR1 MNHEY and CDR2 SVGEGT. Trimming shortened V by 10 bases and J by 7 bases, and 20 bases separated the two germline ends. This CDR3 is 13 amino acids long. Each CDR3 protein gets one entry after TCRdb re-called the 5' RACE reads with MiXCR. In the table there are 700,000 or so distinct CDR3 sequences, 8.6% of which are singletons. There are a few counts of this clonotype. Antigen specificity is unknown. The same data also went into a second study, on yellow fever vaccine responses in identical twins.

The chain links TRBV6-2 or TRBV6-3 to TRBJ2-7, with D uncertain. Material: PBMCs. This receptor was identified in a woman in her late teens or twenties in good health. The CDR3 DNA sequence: TGTGCCATCCGCGGATCTCTAGAACTAGAGCAGTACTTC. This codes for CAIRGSLELEQYF.